The clone carrying this T cell receptor (beta chain) turned up a few times. Germline values: CDR1 SGHDT, CDR2 YYEEEE. V gave up 4 bases and J gave up 4 bases; unmatched junction bases: 11. The length of the CDR3 is 16 residues. The record originates from a study of blood T cell repertoires in COVID-19. The repertoire was sequenced with immunoSEQ multiplex PCR; TCRdb's copy has only in-frame clones and lacks some. The sample contains 180,000 or so clones, around four fifths of which appear only once. This chain uses TRBV5-6 with TRBJ1-2; 9 bases are a match to TRBD1. This TCR came from a woman aged 45 to 65 who had recovered from COVID-19. Sequencing was carried out using PBMCs or T cells enriched from blood (not recorded which). In DNA, the CDR3 is TGTGCCAGCAGCAGGAAGCCAGGGACAGGGATCTATGGCTACACCTTC. This codes for CASSRKPGTGIYGYTF.